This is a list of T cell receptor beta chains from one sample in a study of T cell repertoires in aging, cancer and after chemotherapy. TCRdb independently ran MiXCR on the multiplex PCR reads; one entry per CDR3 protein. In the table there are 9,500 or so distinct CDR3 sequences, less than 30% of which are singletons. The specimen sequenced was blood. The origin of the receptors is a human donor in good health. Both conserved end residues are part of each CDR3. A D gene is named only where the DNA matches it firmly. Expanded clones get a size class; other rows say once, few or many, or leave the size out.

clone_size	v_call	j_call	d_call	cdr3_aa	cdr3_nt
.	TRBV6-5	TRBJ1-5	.	CASSSQGINQPQHF	TGTGCCAGCAGTTCGCAGGGGATTAATCAGCCCCAGCATTTT
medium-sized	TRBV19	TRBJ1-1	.	CASSGDRLDTEAFF	TGTGCCAGTAGTGGAGACAGATTGGACACTGAAGCTTTCTTT
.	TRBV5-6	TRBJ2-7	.	CASSPSLANGYEQYF	TGTGCCAGCAGCCCCTCTCTAGCGAATGGGTACGAGCAGTACTTC
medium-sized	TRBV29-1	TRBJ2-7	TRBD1	CSVAVDRGSYEQYF	TGCAGCGTGGCAGTGGACAGGGGCTCCTACGAGCAGTACTTC
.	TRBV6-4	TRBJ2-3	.	CASSEEAVSTDTQYF	TGTGCCAGCAGTGAGGAAGCGGTAAGCACAGATACGCAGTATTTT
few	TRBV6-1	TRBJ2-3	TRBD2	CASEERESITDTQYF	TGTGCCAGCGAGGAGCGGGAGAGCATCACAGATACGCAGTATTTT
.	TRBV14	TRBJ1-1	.	CASSQLGVGTEAFF	TGTGCCAGCAGCCAATTAGGGGTCGGCACTGAAGCTTTCTTT
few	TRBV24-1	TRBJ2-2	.	CATSDLGTAGGELFF	TGTGCCACCAGTGATTTAGGGACCGCAGGCGGGGAGCTGTTTTTT
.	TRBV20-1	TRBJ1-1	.	CSARSKDRSEIGEAFF	TGCAGTGCTAGATCCAAGGATCGCTCAGAGATCGGTGAAGCTTTCTTT
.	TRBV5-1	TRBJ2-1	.	CASSLGSGVGMGTNNEQFF	TGCGCCAGCAGCTTGGGCTCGGGAGTGGGGATGGGGACAAACAATGAGCAGTTCTTC
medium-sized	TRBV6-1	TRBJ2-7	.	CASSEEDGSASEQYF	TGTGCCAGCAGTGAAGAGGACGGGAGTGCCAGCGAGCAGTACTTC
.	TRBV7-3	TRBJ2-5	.	CASSPWSDETQYF	TGTGCCAGCAGCCCGTGGAGCGATGAGACCCAGTACTTC
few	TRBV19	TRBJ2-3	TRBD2	CASTGREVDTQYF	TGTGCCAGTACCGGGCGGGAGGTAGATACGCAGTATTTT
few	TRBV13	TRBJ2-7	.	CASSLGLRRDEQYF	TGTGCCAGCAGCTTAGGCCTGCGGAGGGACGAGCAGTACTTC
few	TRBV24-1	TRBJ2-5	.	CATSMEVPSTSHQETQYF	TGTGCCACCAGTATGGAGGTGCCTAGCACCTCTCACCAAGAGACCCAGTACTTC
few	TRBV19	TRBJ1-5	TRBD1	CASSTGGVLNQPQHF	TGTGCCAGTAGCACAGGGGGCGTCTTAAATCAGCCCCAGCATTTT
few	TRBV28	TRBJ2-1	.	CASSFQYASYNEQFF	TGTGCCAGCAGTTTTCAGTACGCCTCCTACAATGAGCAGTTCTTC
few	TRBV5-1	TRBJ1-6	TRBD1	CASSLAGQGFSPLHF	TGCGCCAGCAGCTTGGCGGGACAGGGGTTTTCACCCCTCCACTTT
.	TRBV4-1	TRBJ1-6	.	CASSQTVTSPLHF	TGCGCCAGCAGCCAAACTGTTACTTCACCCCTCCACTTT
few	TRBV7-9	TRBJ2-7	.	CASSPLRGHLYEQYF	TGTGCCAGCAGCCCCCTTAGGGGACATCTCTACGAGCAGTACTTC
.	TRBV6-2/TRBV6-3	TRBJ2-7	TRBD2	CASRKRVAGRSYEQYF	TGTGCCAGCAGAAAGAGGGTAGCGGGCCGCTCCTACGAGCAGTACTTC
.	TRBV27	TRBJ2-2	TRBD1	CASNPGGVSGELFF	TGTGCCAGCAATCCAGGGGGTGTCTCCGGGGAGCTGTTTTTT
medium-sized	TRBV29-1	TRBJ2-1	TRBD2	CSVATSGDYNEQFF	TGCAGCGTGGCCACTAGCGGGGACTACAATGAGCAGTTCTTC
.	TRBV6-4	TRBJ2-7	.	CASTMAPPYEQYF	TGTGCCAGCACGATGGCCCCACCCTACGAGCAGTACTTC
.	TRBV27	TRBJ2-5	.	CASSLGWGRSQETQYF	TGTGCCAGCAGTTTAGGTTGGGGGAGAAGTCAAGAGACCCAGTACTTC
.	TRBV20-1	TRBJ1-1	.	CSARDKNTEAFF	TGCAGTGCTAGGGACAAGAACACTGAAGCTTTCTTT
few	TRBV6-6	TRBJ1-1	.	CASSPQANTEAFF	TGTGCCAGCAGTCCACAGGCCAACACTGAAGCTTTCTTT
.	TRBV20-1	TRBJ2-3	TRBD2	CSAAGTSISTDTQYF	TGCAGTGCCGCTGGGACTAGCATTTCCACAGATACGCAGTATTTT
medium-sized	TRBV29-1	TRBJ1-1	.	CSVLDTEAFF	TGCAGCGTTCTAGACACTGAAGCTTTCTTT
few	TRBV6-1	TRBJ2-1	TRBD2	CAGQGLVFNEQFF	TGTGCCGGTCAGGGACTAGTATTCAATGAGCAGTTCTTC
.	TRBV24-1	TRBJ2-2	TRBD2	CATSAPSGSFTGELFF	TGTGCCACCAGTGCCCCTAGCGGGAGTTTTACCGGGGAGCTGTTTTTT
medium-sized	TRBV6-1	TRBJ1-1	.	CASSESGRLNTEAFF	TGTGCCAGCAGTGAATCGGGACGGCTGAACACTGAAGCTTTCTTT
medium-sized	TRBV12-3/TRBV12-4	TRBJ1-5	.	CASSFTGAQPQHF	TGTGCCAGCAGTTTTACCGGGGCCCAGCCCCAGCATTTT
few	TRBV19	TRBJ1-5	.	CASSKTPTEGPQHF	TGTGCCAGTAGTAAGACACCTACGGAAGGGCCCCAGCATTTT
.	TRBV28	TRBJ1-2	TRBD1	CASSSPRFDRGLGYTF	TGTGCCAGCAGTTCACCTCGCTTCGACAGGGGGCTTGGCTACACCTTC
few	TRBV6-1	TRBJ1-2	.	CASSQPREGESTF	TGCGCCAGCAGCCAACCTCGGGAAGGAGAATCCACCTTC
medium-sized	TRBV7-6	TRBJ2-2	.	CASSSWAGELFF	TGTGCCAGCAGCTCGTGGGCCGGGGAGCTGTTTTTT
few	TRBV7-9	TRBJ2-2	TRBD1	CASSLQGAYTGELFF	TGTGCCAGCAGCTTACAGGGGGCGTACACCGGGGAGCTGTTTTTT
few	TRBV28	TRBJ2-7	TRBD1	CASSDDREISYEQYF	TGTGCCAGCAGTGACGACAGGGAAATCTCCTACGAGCAGTACTTC
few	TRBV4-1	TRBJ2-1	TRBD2	CASSQDPPPSGRDYNEQFF	TGCGCCAGCAGCCAAGACCCCCCCCCCAGCGGGAGGGACTACAATGAGCAGTTCTTC
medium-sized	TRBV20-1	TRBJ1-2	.	CSARGLGGISGYTF	TGCAGTGCTAGAGGCTTGGGGGGAATTAGTGGCTACACCTTC
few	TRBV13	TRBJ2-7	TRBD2	CASSLGLVPEQYF	TGTGCCAGCAGCCTTGGACTAGTCCCCGAGCAGTACTTC